The present entry profiles one T cell receptor beta chain with its context. The antigen remains undetermined. This PCR relied on a set of 60 Vbeta primers and 13 Jbeta primers. In the original analysis: Around 9.9 million shared chains were among the about 80 million unique TCR beta chains that a later analysis counted. Assay used: immunoSEQ multiplex PCR; TCRdb lists only in-frame clones, some missing. Clonal size and the V and J genes are those of that table, whereas D and trimming came from the DNA. The data contain 150,000 or so clones, around 80% of them singletons. Looked up from germline, CDR1 is SGHNT and CDR2 is YYREEE (reference sequence). CDR3 length equals 14 residues. Losses at the gene ends were 8 bases for V and 6 bases for J; bases not matched to a gene: 5. The data originate from a study of cytomegalovirus exposure and HLA in healthy donors. Study-wide results and caveats: V segments that were indistinguishable, TRBV6-2 and TRBV6-3 among them, were omitted from analysis.

The sequencing input was PBMCs. The chain links TRBV5-4 to TRBJ2-2, with 12 nucleotides matching TRBD2. The sequence derives from a woman in her 40s in good health and CMV-seropositive. The chain's CDR3 is CASRLAGAPGELFF. The CDR3 DNA sequence: TGTGCCAGTCGACTAGCGGGAGCCCCCGGGGAGCTGTTTTTT. The entire variable domain, with the rest obtained from reference TRBV5-4 and TRBJ2-2, is as follows: ETGVTQSPTHLIKTRGQQVTLRCSSQSGHNTVSWYQQALGQGPQFIFQYYREEENGRGNFPPRFSGLQFPNYSSELNVNALELDDSALYLCASRLAGAPGELFFGEGSRLTVL.